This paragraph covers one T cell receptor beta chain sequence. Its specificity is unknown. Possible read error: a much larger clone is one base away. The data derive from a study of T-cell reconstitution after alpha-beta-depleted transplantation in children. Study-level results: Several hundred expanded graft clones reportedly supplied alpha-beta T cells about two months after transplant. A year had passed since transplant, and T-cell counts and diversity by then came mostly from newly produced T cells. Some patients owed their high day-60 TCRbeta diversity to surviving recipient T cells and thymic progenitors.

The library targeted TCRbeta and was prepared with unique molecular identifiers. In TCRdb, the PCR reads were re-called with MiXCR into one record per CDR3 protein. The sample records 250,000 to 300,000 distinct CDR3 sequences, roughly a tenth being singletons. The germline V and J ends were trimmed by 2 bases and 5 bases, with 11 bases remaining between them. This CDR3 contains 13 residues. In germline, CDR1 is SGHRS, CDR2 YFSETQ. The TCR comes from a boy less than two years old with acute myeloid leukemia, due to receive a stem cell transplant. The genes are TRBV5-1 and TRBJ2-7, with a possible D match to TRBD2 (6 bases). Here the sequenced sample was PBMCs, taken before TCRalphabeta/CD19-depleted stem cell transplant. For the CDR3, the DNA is TGCGCCAGCAGCTTCGGAGGGGCAGACGAGCAGTACGTC. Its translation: CASSFGGADEQYV.